The source of this T cell receptor (beta chain) is a study of T cells in localized non-small cell lung cancer. Study observations and caveats: It was uninvolved adjacent lung that showed the highest T cell clonality, exceeding tumor. Patients showing higher blood T cell density tended to see longer overall survival.

For this clone: Its target is not known.

Germline CDR1 MGHRA, CDR2 YSYEKL. V lost 6 bases and J 5 bases, leaving 16 bases between the germline ends. This CDR3 contains 14 residues. Some clones are missing from TCRdb's copy, which holds only in-frame ones; the method was immunoSEQ multiplex PCR. The data show about 70,000 clones, 86% seen once. Material: peripheral blood, obtained before any cancer treatment. This chain connects TRBV4-1 to TRBJ1-1; no reliable D call. This clonotype originated in an older male donor with stage III squamous cell lung carcinoma. This CDR3 is CASRISVRRTEAFF. In nucleotides, the CDR3 is TGCGCCAGCAGGATATCAGTGAGGCGGACTGAAGCTTTCTTT.